Detailed here is one TCR beta chain. The CDR3 covers 16 residues. With 5 bases clipped from V and 5 bases from J, the junction kept 11 bases outside the gene matches. RNA, at about 0.5 to 1 ug, was reverse transcribed with random hexamers. TCRdb reanalysed the immunoSEQ multiplex PCR reads using MiXCR and keeps one entry per CDR3 protein. The sample has around 120,000 distinct CDR3 sequences, 85% to 95% seen once; the top ten hold 0.093%. The sample belongs to a study of CD8 T cells in Susac syndrome. The rearrangement links TRBV12-3 or TRBV12-4 to TRBJ2-2, with TRBD2 matching 7 bases. This clonotype was sampled from a human donor with multiple sclerosis. Sequences were obtained from CD4+ T cells from PBMCs. CDR3 bases: TGTGCCAGCAGTCTCAGGCAGGGAGGGAAGACCGGGGAGCTGTTTTTT. Its translation is CASSLRQGGKTGELFF.